This TCR beta chain was sequenced for a study of T-cell reconstitution after alpha-beta-depleted transplantation in children. This clonotype has a count of ten or more. Trimming stripped 11 bases from V and 0 bases from J, with 7 bases between. The CDR3 runs 12 residues. Using unique molecular identifiers, the investigators prepared the TCRbeta library. TCRdb itself ran the PCR reads through MiXCR, one entry per CDR3 protein. The data hold around 680,000 distinct CDR3 sequences, with roughly 17% observed a single time. The clonotype originates from a human donor who donated a stem cell graft to a child with acute myeloid leukemia. The sequencing here drew on PBMCs from the stem cell graft donor, taken from the stem cell graft. The V gene is TRBV12-3 or TRBV12-4, the J gene TRBJ2-2; unclear D gene. The CDR3 loop is CAQTANTGELFF. CDR3 in DNA: TGTGCCCAAACCGCGAACACCGGGGAGCTGTTTTTT.